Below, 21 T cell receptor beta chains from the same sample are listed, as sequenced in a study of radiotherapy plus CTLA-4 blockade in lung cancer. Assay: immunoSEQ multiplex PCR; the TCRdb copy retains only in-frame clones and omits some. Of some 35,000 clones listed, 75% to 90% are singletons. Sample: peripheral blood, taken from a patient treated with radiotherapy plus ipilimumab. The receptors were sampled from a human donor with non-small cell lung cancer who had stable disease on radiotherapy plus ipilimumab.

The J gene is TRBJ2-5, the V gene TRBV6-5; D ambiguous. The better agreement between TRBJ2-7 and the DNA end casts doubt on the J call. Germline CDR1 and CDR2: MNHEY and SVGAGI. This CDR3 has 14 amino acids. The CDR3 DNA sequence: TGTGCCAGCAGTTACGCGGAATCCTCCTACGAGCAGTACTTC. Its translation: CASSYAESSYEQYF.

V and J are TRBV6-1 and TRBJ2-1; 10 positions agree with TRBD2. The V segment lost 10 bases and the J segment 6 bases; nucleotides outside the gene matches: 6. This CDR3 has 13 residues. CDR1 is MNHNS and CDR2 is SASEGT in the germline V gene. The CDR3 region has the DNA TGTGCCACCTTACTAGCGGGACCCAATGAGCAGTTCTTC. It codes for CATLLAGPNEQFF.

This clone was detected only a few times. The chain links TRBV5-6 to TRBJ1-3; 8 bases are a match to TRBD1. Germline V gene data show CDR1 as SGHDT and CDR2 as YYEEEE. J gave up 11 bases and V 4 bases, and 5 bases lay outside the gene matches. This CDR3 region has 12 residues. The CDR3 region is CASSPRTGSIYF. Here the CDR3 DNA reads TGTGCCAGCAGCCCGCGGACAGGGTCCATATATTTT.

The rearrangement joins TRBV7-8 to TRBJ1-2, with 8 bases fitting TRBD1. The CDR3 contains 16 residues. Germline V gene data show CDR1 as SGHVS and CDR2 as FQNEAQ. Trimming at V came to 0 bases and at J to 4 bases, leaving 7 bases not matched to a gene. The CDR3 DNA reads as TGTGCCAGCAGCTTAGCGCGGGCAGGGGGCAGCTATGGCTACACCTTC. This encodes CASSLARAGGSYGYTF.

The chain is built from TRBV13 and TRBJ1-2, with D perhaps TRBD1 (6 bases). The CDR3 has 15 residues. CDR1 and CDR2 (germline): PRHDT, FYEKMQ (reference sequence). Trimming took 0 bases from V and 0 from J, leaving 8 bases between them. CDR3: CASSLGRGSNYGYTF. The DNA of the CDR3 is TGTGCCAGCAGCTTAGGCAGGGGCTCTAACTATGGCTACACCTTC.

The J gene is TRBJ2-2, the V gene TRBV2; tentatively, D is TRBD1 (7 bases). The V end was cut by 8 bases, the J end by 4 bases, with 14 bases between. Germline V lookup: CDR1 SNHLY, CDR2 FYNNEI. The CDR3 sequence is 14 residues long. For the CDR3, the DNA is TGTGCCAGCGGCCGCCAGGGGGGCACCGGGGAGCTGTTTTTT. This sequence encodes CASGRQGGTGELFF. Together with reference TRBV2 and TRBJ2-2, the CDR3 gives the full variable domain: EPEVTQTPSHQVTQMGQEVILRCVPISNHLYFYWYRQILGQKVEFLVSFYNNEISEKSEIFDDQFSVERPDGSNFTLKIRSTKLEDSAMYFCASGRQGGTGELFFGEGSRLTVL.

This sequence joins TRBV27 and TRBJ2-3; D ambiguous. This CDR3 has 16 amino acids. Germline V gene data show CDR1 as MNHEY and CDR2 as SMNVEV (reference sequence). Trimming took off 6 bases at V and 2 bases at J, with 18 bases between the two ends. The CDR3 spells CASSSPGHGDTDTQYF. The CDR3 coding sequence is TGTGCCAGCAGCTCCCCTGGCCACGGAGACACAGATACGCAGTATTTT.

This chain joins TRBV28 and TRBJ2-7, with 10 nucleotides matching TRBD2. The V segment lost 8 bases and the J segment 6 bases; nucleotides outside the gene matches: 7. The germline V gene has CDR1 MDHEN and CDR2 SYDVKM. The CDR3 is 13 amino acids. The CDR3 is CASVSGRASEQYF. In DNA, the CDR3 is TGTGCCAGCGTGAGCGGGAGGGCCTCCGAGCAGTACTTC. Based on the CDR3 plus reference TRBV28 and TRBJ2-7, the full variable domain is DVKVTQSSRYLVKRTGEKVFLECVQDMDHENMFWYRQDPGLGLRLIYFSYDVKMKEKGDIPEGYSVSREKKERFSLILESASTNQTSMYLCASVSGRASEQYFGPGTRLTVT.

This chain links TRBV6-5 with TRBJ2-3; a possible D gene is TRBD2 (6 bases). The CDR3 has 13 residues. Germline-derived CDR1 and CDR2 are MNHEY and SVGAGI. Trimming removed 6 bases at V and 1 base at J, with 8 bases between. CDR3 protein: CASRSSGTDTQYF. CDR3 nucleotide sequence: TGTGCCAGCAGGTCTAGCGGCACAGATACGCAGTATTTT.

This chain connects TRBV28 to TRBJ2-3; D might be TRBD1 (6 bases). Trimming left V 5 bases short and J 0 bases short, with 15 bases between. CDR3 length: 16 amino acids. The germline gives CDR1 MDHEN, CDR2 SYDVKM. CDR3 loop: CASSGQRFTSTDTQYF. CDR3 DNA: TGTGCCAGCAGTGGACAGCGGTTTACTAGCACAGATACGCAGTATTTT.

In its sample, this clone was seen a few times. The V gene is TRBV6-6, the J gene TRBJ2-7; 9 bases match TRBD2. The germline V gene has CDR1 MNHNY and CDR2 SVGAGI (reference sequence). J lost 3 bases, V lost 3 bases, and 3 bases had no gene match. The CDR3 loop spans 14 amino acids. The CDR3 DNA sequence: TGTGCCAGCAGTTATAGCGGGAGACACTACGAGCAGTACTTC. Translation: CASSYSGRHYEQYF.

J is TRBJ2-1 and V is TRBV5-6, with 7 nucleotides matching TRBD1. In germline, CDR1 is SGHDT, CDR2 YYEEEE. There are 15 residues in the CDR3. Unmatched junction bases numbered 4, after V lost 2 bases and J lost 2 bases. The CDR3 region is CASSFRDRAYNEQFF. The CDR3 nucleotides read TGTGCCAGCAGCTTCCGGGACAGAGCCTACAATGAGCAGTTCTTC.

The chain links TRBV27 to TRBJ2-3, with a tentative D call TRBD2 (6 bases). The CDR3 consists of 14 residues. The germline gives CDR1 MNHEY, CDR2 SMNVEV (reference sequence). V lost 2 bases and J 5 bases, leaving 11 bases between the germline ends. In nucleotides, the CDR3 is TGTGCCAGCAGTTTAGTCGCTAGCGAAGATACGCAGTATTTT. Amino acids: CASSLVASEDTQYF.

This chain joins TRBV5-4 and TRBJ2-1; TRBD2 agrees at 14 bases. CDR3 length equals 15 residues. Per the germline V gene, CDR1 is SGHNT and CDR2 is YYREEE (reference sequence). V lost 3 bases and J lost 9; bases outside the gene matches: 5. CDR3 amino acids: CASSWGTSGRSEQFF. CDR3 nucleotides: TGTGCCAGCAGCTGGGGGACTAGCGGGAGATCTGAGCAGTTCTTC.

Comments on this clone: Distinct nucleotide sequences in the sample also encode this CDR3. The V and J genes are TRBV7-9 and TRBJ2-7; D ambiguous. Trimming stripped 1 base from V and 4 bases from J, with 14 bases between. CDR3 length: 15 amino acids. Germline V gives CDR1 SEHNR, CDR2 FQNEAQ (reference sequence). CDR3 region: CASSLVPSLEYEQYF. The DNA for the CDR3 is TGTGCCAGCAGCTTAGTCCCTTCTTTAGAGTACGAGCAGTACTTC.

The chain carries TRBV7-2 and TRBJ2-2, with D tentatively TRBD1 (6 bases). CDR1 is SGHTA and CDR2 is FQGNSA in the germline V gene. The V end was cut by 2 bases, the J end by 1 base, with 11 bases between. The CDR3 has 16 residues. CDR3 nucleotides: TGTGCCAGCAGCTTAAACGGCAGGGGGAACACCGGGGAGCTGTTTTTT. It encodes CASSLNGRGNTGELFF.

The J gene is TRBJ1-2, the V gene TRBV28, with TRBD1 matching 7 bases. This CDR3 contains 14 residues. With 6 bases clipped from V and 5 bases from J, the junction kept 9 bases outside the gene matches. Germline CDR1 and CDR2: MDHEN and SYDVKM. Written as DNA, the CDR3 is TGTGCCAGCAGCCCCCCGGGACAGATTTATGGCTACACCTTC. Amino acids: CASSPPGQIYGYTF.

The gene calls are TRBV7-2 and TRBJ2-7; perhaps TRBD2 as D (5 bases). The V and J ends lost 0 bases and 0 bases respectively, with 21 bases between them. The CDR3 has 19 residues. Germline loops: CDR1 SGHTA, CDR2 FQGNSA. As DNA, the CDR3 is TGTGCCAGCAGCTTAGCTTGGGGAGTCGCCCTGGCGAGCTCCTACGAGCAGTACTTC. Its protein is CASSLAWGVALASSYEQYF.

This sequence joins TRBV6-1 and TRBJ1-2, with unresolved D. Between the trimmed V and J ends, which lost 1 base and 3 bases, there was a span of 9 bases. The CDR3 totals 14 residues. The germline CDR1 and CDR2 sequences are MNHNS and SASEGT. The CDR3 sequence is CASSEGQVYYGYTF. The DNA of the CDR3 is TGTGCCAGCAGTGAAGGGCAGGTGTACTATGGCTACACCTTC.

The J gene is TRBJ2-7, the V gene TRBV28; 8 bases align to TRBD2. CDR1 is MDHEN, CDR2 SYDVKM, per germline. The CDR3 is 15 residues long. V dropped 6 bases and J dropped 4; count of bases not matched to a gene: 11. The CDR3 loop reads CASSPSGTRTYEQYF. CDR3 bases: TGTGCCAGCAGCCCCTCCGGGACTAGGACGTACGAGCAGTACTTC.

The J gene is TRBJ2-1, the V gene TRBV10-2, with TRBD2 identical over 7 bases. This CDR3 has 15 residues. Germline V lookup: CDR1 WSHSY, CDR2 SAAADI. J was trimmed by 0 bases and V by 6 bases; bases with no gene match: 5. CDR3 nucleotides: TGCGCCAGCAGGTATGGCGGGAGCTCCTACAATGAGCAGTTCTTC. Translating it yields CASRYGGSSYNEQFF.